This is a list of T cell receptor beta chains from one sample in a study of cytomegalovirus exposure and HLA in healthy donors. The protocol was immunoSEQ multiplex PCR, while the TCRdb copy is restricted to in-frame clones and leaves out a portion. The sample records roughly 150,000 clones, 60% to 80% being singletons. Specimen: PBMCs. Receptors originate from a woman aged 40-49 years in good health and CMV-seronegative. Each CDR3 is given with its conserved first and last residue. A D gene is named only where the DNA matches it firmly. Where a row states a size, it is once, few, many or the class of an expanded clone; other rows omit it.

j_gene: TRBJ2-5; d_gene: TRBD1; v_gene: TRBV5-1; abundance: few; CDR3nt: TGCGCCAGCAGCCCCCGGGACAGGTCAAGAGAGACCCAGTACTTC; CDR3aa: CASSPRDRSRETQYF
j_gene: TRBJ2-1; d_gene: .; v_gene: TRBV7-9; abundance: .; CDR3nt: TGTGCCAGCAGCTTAGCAGGGGTTTCACCAGACTACAATGAGCAGTTCTTC; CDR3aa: CASSLAGVSPDYNEQFF
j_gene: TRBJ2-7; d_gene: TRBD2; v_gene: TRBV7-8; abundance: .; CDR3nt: TGTGCCAGCAGCTTAGTTTCGACTAGCGGGACCTACGAGCAGTACTTC; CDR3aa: CASSLVSTSGTYEQYF
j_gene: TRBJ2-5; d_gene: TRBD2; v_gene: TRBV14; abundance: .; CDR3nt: TGTGCCAGCAGCCAACCTAGCGGGAGGCAAGAGACCCAGTACTTC; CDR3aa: CASSQPSGRQETQYF
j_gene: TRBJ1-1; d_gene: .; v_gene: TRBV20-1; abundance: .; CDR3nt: TGCAGTGCCCGGGAAGCTTTCTTT; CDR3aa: CSAREAFF
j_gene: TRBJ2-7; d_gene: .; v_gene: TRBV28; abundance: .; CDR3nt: TGTGCCAGCAGTTTAGCGGGCGGCCCCTACGAGCAGTACTTC; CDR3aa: CASSLAGGPYEQYF
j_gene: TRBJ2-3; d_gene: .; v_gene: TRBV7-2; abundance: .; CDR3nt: TGTGCCAGCAGCTTGGGAGGGGGGGGATGGTACACAGATACGCAGTATTTT; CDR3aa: CASSLGGGGWYTDTQYF
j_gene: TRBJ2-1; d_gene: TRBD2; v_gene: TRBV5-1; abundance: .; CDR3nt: TGCGCCAGCAGCTCGGGACTAGGTTCACATGGGCAGTTCTTC; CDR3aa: CASSSGLGSHGQFF
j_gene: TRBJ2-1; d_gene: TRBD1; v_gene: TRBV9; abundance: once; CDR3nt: TGTGCCAGCAGCGTAGCGGGACAGGGTCGTTCTGAGCAGTTCTTC; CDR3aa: CASSVAGQGRSEQFF
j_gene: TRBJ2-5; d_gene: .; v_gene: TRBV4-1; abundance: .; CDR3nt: TGCGCCAGCAGCCATCTAACGAGGGAGACCCAGTACTTC; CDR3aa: CASSHLTRETQYF
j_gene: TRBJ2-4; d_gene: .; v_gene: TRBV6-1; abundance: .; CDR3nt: TGTGCCAGCGGATTCCCGAGGGAAATTCAGTACTTC; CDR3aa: CASGFPREIQYF
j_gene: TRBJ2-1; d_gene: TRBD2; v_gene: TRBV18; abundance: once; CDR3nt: TGTGCCAGCTCACCTTCCGGGACTAGCGGATACAATGAGCAGTTCTTC; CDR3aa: CASSPSGTSGYNEQFF
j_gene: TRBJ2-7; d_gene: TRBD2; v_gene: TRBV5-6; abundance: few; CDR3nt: TGTGCCAGCAGCTTGGAGGGCCGCGGGAGCTACGAGCAGTACTTC; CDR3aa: CASSLEGRGSYEQYF
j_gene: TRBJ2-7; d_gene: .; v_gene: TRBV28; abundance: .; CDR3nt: TGTGCCAGGGGAGGCGAGCAGTACTTC; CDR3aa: CARGGEQYF
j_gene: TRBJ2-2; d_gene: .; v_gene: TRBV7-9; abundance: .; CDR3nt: TGTGCCAGCAGCTTTGACAGCTTCTTCGGGGAGCTGTTTTTT; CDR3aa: CASSFDSFFGELFF
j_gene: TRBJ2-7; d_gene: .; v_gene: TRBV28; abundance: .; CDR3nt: TGTGCCAGCACCGCTACCCGTTACGAGCAGTACTTC; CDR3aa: CASTATRYEQYF
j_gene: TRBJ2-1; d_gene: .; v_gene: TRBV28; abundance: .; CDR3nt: TGTGCCAGCCAGGGCGATGAGCAGTTCTTC; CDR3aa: CASQGDEQFF
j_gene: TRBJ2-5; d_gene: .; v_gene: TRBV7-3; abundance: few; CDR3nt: TGTGCCAGCAGCTTAACGAGGAGAGGGGAGACCCAGTACTTC; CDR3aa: CASSLTRRGETQYF
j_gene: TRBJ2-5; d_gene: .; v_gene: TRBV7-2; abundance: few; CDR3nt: TGTGCCAGCAGCTTCTCAGGAGAGACCCAGTACTTC; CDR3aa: CASSFSGETQYF
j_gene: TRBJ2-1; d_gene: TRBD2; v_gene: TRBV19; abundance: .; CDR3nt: TGTGCCAGTAGTATTTCTTTCGTACTAGCGGGGGGTTGGCAGTTCTTC; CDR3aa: CASSISFVLAGGWQFF
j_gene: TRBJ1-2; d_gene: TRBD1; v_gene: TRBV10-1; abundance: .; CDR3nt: TGCGCCAGCAACGAGACAGGGGCGCTGATCGGCTACACCTTC; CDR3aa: CASNETGALIGYTF
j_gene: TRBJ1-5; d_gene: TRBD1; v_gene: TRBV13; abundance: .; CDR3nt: TGTGCCAGCAGCTTAGGGACAGGGAATCAGCCCCAGCATTTT; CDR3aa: CASSLGTGNQPQHF